This T cell receptor (beta chain) came from a study of blood T cell repertoires in COVID-19. Study in general: Samples of COVID-19 (acute and convalescent) were obtained from the United States, Italy and Spain. The cDNA or gDNA used as material had been derived from T cells, B-cell-depleted T cells, or PBMCs.

Original methodology: The assay estimated nucleated cells by amplifying reference gene primers. This table comes from immunoSEQ multiplex PCR, and its TCRdb copy is limited to in-frame clones, with some not included. V, J and clone size reflect that table, while D and trimming were determined from the DNA. Seen here are approximately 80,000 clones, about 82% observed once, and the top ten hold 8%. There are 14 residues in the CDR3. Germline V gene lookup returns CDR1 KGHDR and CDR2 SFDVKD. Trimming took 2 bases from V and 2 from J, leaving 9 bases between them. This clone occurred once. This TCR was recovered from a man in his forties or fifties with active COVID-19. The chain employs TRBV24-1 and TRBJ2-7; possibly TRBD1 for D (5 bases). Sequenced sample: peripheral blood. The CDR3 DNA reads as TGTGCCACCAGTGATTCCAGGGCCCCCTACGAGCAGTACTTC. It translates to CATSDSRAPYEQYF.